Listed here is a single TCR beta chain. What it binds is not known. Repertoires were generated with immunoSEQ multiplex PCR, while TCRdb's copy carries only in-frame clones and drops some. The table has tens of thousands of clones, about nine tenths seen once; the top ten hold 3% to 3.5%. The CDR3 consists of 15 residues. Germline V CDR1 and CDR2: SGHRS, YFSETQ. Trimming removed 3 bases from V and 4 bases from J; junction bases left unmatched: 7. This sample is drawn from a study of T cell responses to AZD1222 COVID-19 vaccine. Study-wide results and limits: Repertoire sampling was restricted to post-peak T cell response timepoints. Clonal diversity was possibly underestimated; the donors were predominantly white British and more often female. Two AZD1222 administrations were followed by greater Spike-specific TCR breadth and depth. Baseline antibody screening turned up just six seropositive AZD1222 recipients.

This sequence joins TRBV5-1 and TRBJ2-1; 7 bases map to TRBD2. The sample in question was peripheral blood, obtained 28 days after the second AZD1222 dose. The sequence came from an adult who received the AZD1222 COVID-19 vaccine. The DNA for the CDR3 is TGCGCCAGCAGCTGGAGAAGCGGGAATTACAATGAGCAGTTCTTC. It yields the protein CASSWRSGNYNEQFF.